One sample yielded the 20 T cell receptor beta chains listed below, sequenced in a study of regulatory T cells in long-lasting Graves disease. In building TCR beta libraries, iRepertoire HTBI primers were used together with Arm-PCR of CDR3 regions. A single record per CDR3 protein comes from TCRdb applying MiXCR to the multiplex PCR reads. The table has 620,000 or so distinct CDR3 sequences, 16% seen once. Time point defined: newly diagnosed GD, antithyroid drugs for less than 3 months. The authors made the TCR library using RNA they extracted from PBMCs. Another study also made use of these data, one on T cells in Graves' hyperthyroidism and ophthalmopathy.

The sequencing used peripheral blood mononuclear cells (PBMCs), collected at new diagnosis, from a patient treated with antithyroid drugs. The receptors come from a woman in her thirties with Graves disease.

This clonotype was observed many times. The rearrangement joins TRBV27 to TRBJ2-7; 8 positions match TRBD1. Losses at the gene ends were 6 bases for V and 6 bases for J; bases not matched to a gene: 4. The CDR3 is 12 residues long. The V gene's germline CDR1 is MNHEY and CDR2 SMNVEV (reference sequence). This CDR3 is CASRAGGREQYF. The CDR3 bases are TGTGCCAGCAGGGCAGGGGGCCGCGAGCAGTACTTC.

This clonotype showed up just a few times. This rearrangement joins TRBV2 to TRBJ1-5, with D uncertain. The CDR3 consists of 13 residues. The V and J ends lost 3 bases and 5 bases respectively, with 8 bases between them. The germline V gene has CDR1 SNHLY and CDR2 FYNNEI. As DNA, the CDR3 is TGTGCCAGCAGTGATTCCATCGATCAGCCCCAGCATTTT. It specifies CASSDSIDQPQHF. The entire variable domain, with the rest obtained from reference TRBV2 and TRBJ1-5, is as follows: EPEVTQTPSHQVTQMGQEVILRCVPISNHLYFYWYRQILGQKVEFLVSFYNNEISEKSEIFDDQFSVERPDGSNFTLKIRSTKLEDSAMYFCASSDSIDQPQHFGDGTRLSIL.

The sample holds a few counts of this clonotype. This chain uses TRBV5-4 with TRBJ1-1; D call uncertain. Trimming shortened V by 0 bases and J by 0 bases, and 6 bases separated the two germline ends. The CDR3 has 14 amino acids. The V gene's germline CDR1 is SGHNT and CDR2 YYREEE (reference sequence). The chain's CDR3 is CASSLDNLNTEAFF. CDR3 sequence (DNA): TGTGCCAGCAGCTTGGACAACTTGAACACTGAAGCTTTCTTT.

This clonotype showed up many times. The CDR3: CASSFRDASTEAFF. CDR3 nucleotide sequence: TGTGCCAGCAGTTTCCGGGACGCGAGCACTGAAGCTTTCTTT. The V gene is TRBV27, the J gene TRBJ1-1, with a possible D match to TRBD1 (5 bases). Germline V gene data show CDR1 as MNHEY and CDR2 as SMNVEV (reference sequence). This CDR3 spans 14 amino acids. V lost 3 bases to trimming and J lost 4 bases, with 12 bases between them.

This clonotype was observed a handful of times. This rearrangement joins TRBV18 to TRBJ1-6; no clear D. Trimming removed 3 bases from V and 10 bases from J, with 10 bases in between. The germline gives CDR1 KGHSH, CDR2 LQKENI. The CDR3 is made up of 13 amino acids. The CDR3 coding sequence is TGTGCCAGCTCACCGAGCTACTCGTCACCCCTCCACTTT. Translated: CASSPSYSSPLHF.

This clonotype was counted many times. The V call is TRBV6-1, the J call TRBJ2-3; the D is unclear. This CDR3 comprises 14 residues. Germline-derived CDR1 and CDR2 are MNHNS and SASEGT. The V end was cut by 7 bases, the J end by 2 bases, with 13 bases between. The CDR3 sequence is CASKLEPTTDTQYF. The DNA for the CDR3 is TGTGCCAGCAAGTTAGAACCCACCACAGATACGCAGTATTTT.

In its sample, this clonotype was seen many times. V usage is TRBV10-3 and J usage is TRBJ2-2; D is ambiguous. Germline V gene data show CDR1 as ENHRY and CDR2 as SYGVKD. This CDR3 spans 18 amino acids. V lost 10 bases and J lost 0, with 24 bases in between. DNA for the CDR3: TGTGCCACCAGGCAAGGTAGCTTTGGCACCGCGAACACCGGGGAGCTGTTTTTT. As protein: CATRQGSFGTANTGELFF.

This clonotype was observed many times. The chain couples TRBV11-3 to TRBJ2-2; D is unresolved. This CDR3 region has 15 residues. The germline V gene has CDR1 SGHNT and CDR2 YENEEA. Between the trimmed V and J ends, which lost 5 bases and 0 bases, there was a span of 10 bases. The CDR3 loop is CASSLGRTNTGELFF. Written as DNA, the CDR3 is TGTGCCAGCAGCCTAGGACGGACGAACACCGGGGAGCTGTTTTTT.

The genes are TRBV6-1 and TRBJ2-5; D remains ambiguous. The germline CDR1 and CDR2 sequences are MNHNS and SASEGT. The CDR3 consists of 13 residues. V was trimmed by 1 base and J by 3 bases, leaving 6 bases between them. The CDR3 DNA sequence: TGTGCCAGCAGTGAAGGAATGAAAGAGACCCAGTACTTC. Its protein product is CASSEGMKETQYF.

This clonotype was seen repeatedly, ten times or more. CDR3 in amino acids: CASSRTSMNTEAFF. CDR3 nucleotide sequence: TGTGCCAGCAGTCGGACAAGTATGAACACTGAAGCTTTCTTT. The chain links TRBV6-1 to TRBJ1-1; tentative D call: TRBD1 (5 bases). CDR1 MNHNS and CDR2 SASEGT come from the germline V gene. CDR3 size: 14 residues. V dropped 5 bases and J dropped 0 bases, with 10 bases sitting between them.

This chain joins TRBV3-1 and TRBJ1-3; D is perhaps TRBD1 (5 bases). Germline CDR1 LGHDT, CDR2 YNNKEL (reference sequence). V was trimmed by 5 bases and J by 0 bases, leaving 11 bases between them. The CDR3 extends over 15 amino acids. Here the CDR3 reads CASSVTGVSGNTIYF. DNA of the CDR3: TGTGCCAGCAGCGTAACAGGCGTCTCTGGAAACACCATATATTTT.

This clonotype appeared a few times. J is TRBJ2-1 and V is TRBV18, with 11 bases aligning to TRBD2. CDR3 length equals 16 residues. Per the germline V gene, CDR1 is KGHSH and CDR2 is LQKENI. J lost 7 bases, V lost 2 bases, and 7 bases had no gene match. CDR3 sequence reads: CASSPIVAGGSNEQFF. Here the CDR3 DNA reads TGTGCCAGCTCACCAATCGTAGCGGGAGGGTCTAATGAGCAGTTCTTC.

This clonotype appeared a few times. CDR3 sequence reads: CASSLNGQGVYQPQHF. CDR3 nucleotides: TGTGCCAGCTCACTCAATGGACAGGGCGTCTACCAGCCCCAGCATTTT. The chain is built from TRBV18 and TRBJ1-5; 8 bases line up with TRBD1. The V segment lost 4 bases and the J segment 7 bases; nucleotides outside the gene matches: 12. Germline CDR1 and CDR2: KGHSH and LQKENI. CDR3 length equals 16 residues.

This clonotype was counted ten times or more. Written as DNA, the CDR3 is TGCAGTGCTAACGCTAGAACCGGGCCAACGGGCTACACCTTC. This translates into CSANARTGPTGYTF. The V gene is TRBV20-1, the J gene TRBJ1-2, with D uncertain. V lost 4 bases, J lost 8 bases, and 20 bases lay in between. Germline V lookup: CDR1 DFQATT, CDR2 SNEGSKA (reference sequence). CDR3 length: 14 amino acids.

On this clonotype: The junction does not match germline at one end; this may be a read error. Here the CDR3 DNA reads TGTGCCAGCAAAAAAATCCGGGACGGGATTCAAGGCCCGAACTTT. Its translation is CASKKIRDGIQGPNF. The gene calls are TRBV6-1 and TRBJ1-6; possibly TRBD1 for D (5 bases). The CDR3 totals 15 residues. Germline CDR1 MNHNS, CDR2 SASEGT.

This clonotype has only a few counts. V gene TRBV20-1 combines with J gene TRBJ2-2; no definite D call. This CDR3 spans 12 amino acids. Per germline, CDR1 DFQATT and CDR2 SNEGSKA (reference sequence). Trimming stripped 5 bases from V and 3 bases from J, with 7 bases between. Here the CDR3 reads CSAEADTGELFF. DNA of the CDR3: TGCAGTGCTGAGGCAGACACCGGGGAGCTGTTTTTT.

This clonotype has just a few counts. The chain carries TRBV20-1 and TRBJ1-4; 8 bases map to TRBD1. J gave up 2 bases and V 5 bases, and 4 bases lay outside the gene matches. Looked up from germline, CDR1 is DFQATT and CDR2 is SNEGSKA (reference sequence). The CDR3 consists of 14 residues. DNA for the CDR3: TGCAGTGCTGAGCGGACAGGGACTAATGAAAAACTGTTTTTT. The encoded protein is CSAERTGTNEKLFF.

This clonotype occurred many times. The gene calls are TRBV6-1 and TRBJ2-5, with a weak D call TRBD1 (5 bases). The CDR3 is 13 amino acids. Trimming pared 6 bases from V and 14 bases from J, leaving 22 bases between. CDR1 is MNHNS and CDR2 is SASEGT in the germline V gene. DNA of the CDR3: TGTGCCAGCAGCGATTCCCTTGGACAAGTGGGCTACTTC. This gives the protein CASSDSLGQVGYF.

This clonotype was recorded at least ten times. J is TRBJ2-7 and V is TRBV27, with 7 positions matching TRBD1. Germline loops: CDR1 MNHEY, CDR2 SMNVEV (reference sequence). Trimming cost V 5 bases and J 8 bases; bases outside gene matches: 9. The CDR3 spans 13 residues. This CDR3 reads CASSIPGQRKQYF. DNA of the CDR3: TGTGCCAGCAGTATCCCGGGACAGAGGAAGCAGTACTTC.

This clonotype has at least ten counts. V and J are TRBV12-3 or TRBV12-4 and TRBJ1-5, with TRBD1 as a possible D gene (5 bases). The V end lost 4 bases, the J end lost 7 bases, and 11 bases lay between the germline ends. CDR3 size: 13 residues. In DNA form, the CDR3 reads TGTGCCAGCAGTTGGAGGCAGGGACAGCCCCAGCATTTT. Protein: CASSWRQGQPQHF.